This entry lists 9 T cell receptor beta chains sequenced from one sample in a study of T cell responses to AZD1222 COVID-19 vaccine. The method was immunoSEQ multiplex PCR; TCRdb's version includes in-frame clones alone and lacks a portion of them. The sample lists roughly 76,000 clones, more than 80% occurring once. The input for sequencing was peripheral blood, taken on day 0 of AZD1222 vaccination. These receptors were collected from an adult in good health.

The chain carries TRBV9 and TRBJ2-2; 7 bases fit TRBD2. Germline CDR1 and CDR2: SGDLS and YYNGEE. This CDR3 spans 16 amino acids. After removal of 2 bases from V and 0 bases from J, the junction contained 4 bases not matched to a gene. The CDR3 region has the DNA TGTGCCAGCAGCGTTGGACTAGGAACGAACACCGGGGAGCTGTTTTTT. Its protein product is CASSVGLGTNTGELFF.

The chain joins TRBV11-2 to TRBJ2-3; 10 bases fit TRBD2. V shed 3 bases, J shed 5 bases, and the junction held 8 bases outside the gene matches. CDR3 length: 16 residues. The germline gives CDR1 SGHAT, CDR2 FQNNGV. DNA of the CDR3: TGTGCCAGCAGCTTTCCTAGCGGGGGACCCGAAGATACGCAGTATTTT. Protein sequence: CASSFPSGGPEDTQYF.

This sequence joins TRBV4-2 and TRBJ1-1; D gene uncertain. Germline loops: CDR1 LGHNA, CDR2 YNFKEQ. V was shortened by 5 bases and J by 2 bases, with 12 bases between the two germline ends. The CDR3 runs 14 residues. CDR3 sequence reads: CASSGRAANTEAFF. CDR3 bases: TGTGCCAGCAGCGGTCGGGCCGCAAACACTGAAGCTTTCTTT.

The rearrangement links TRBV7-9 to TRBJ2-7; D may be TRBD2 (5 bases). V was pared by 0 bases and J by 2 bases, with 5 bases between. The CDR3 has 13 residues. Germline V gene lookup returns CDR1 SEHNR and CDR2 FQNEAQ (reference sequence). As DNA, the CDR3 is TGTGCCAGCAGCTTAGCACTAGCCTACGAGCAGTACTTC. It codes for CASSLALAYEQYF.

The chain is built from TRBV5-6 and TRBJ1-2, with 9 bases identical to TRBD1. This CDR3 is built from 15 residues. V dropped 3 bases and J dropped 3; count of bases not matched to a gene: 6. Germline CDR1 reads SGHDT; CDR2 reads YYEEEE. The CDR3 DNA reads as TGTGCCAGCAGCTCGACAGGGGGTGAGGACTATGGCTACACCTTC. Its translation: CASSSTGGEDYGYTF.

A few counts support this clone. The genes are TRBV6-5 and TRBJ1-2, with TRBD1 as a possible D gene (6 bases). Between the trimmed V and J ends, which lost 7 bases and 2 bases, there was a span of 14 bases. Germline CDR1 is MNHEY and CDR2 is SVGAGI. The CDR3 is made up of 14 amino acids. CDR3 region: CASTKSTGNYGYTF. Here the CDR3 DNA reads TGTGCCAGCACCAAGTCAACAGGGAACTATGGCTACACCTTC.

The rearrangement uses TRBV4-1 and TRBJ1-1; D uncertain. The CDR3 has 15 amino acids. Trimming took 1 base from V and 0 from J, leaving 9 bases between them. Germline V gene data show CDR1 as MGHRA and CDR2 as YSYEKL. In DNA form, the CDR3 reads TGCGCCAGCAGCCAAGGGAATACGGTGAACACTGAAGCTTTCTTT. Its translation: CASSQGNTVNTEAFF.

The gene calls are TRBV10-1 and TRBJ1-1; D uncertain. Germline V gives CDR1 WNHNN, CDR2 SYGVQD (reference sequence). Trimming cost V 5 bases and J 5 bases, with 15 bases left between them. This CDR3 contains 14 residues. CDR3 nucleotide sequence: TGCGCCAGCAGTTCCTCGGGTTCGGGAACTGAAGCTTTCTTT. This translates into CASSSSGSGTEAFF.

The V call is TRBV30, the J call TRBJ1-6; 9 positions agree with TRBD1. V lost 0 bases, J lost 5 bases, and 2 bases stayed unmatched. The length of the CDR3 is 15 residues. The germline CDR1 and CDR2 sequences are GTSNPN and SVGIG (reference sequence). CDR3 bases: TGTGCCTGGAGTGTATGGGACAGGGATAATTCACCCCTCCACTTT. This codes for CAWSVWDRDNSPLHF.